This TCR beta chain originates from a study of cytomegalovirus exposure and HLA in healthy donors (dated by TCRdb to about 2017). With regard to the full study: An earlier analysis of roughly 630 of the donors reported approximately 290 Gb of sequence data and some 120 million unique TCR beta sequences from about 179 million T cells. Approximately 310 gigabases of sequencing data and tens of millions of unique TCR sequences were included in an early release covering roughly 600 HLA-typed donors. Among the approximately 430 genotyped donors, about 83% belonged to the genetic ancestry cluster associated with self-reported Caucasian donors. The aim of the study was to test whether cataloging public T cell receptors could identify signatures of past pathogen exposure. The T cell repertoires of some 700 subjects were profiled by immunosequencing and related to cytomegalovirus serostatus. Besides the first cohort of under 700 subjects, a separate validation cohort made up of about 120 different subjects was used. The study combined high-throughput TCR immunosequencing, statistical association of individual TCRs with disease status, and machine learning to predict cytomegalovirus infection status. In a later analysis, previously published TCR beta repertoires from 670 or so donors were re-analyzed and high-resolution HLA genotyping was added so that TCR occurrence patterns could be studied. In the later analysis, no new phenotypic data were used to find candidate immune exposures; instead, reliance was placed on TCR beta sequences and their occurrence across donors. An earlier analysis of roughly 600 of the donors used high-throughput TCR beta sequencing to judge whether each TCR beta V gene segment behaved as functional or pseudogenic. Donor age, sex, ethnicity and CMV serostatus were compiled alongside the repertoire data. In a later genetic analysis, genome-wide SNP genotypes for about three fifths of the roughly 670 donors were used, and that subset was treated as a discovery cohort. All discovery cohort repertoires had been generated on a single sequencing platform. Both class I and class II loci were covered by HLA typing, at four-digit resolution. Typing coverage differed by locus: A, B, C, DRB1 and DQB1 were typed in roughly 620-630 donors, DQA1 in 522, DPA1 in roughly 590, and DPB1 in approximately 450. Because of strong linkage in the cohort, a few DR-DQ haplotypes were treated as single units for association and clustering. Across about 380 genotyped donors of the cohort, an average of approximately 240,000 unique TCR beta nucleotide sequences per donor were sequenced, and 15% to 20% of those sequences were non-productive.

What the research found in general, with its limitations: Because the 87-base-pair reads could not distinguish some IMGT-functional V segments, including TRBV6-2 and TRBV6-3, those segments were excluded. Presence/absence analyses assumed roughly uniform sequencing depth across donors, an assumption that may not hold. According to the authors, the approach could potentially be generalized to other disease states and immunological phenotypes. This cohort had only TCR beta chains sequenced, and the lack of alpha or paired-chain data limited which features could be detected. Most CMV-associated TCR beta chains appeared to be HLA-restricted in a later analysis, and the HLA associations seemed to be driven largely by CMV exposure. Around 16 rarely observed V segments, including chromosome 9 orphons, were excluded from the earlier analysis of some 590 of the donors because counts were too low. In a later analysis, HLA-associated TCR beta chains were found to be more clonally expanded and to have lower generation probabilities than equally common non-associated chains. A few of the identified cytomegalovirus-associated TCR beta chains were confirmed in vitro to be specific for cytomegalovirus antigens. According to a later genetic analysis, donors in an Asian-associated ancestry cluster had fewer N-insertions in productive TCRs than the roughly 700-donor mean. In a later genetic analysis, a missense DCLRE1C variant was associated with V-gene and J-gene trimming of TCR beta chains, and the association was replicated in an independent cohort. When HLA alleles, especially DR and DQ, strongly co-occurred, attributing TCR associations to individual alleles was difficult. The classifier was reported to diagnose cytomegalovirus status with high specificity and sensitivity in both the original and validation cohorts. The sequencing pipeline was judged likely to have produced a cluster of highly shared sequence variants as a technical artifact. Specific HLA alleles were associated with roughly 17,000 TCR beta sequences at a false discovery rate of 0.05 in a later analysis. Because HLA typing was unavailable for some donors at each locus, only the typed subset was used in association tests. A later analysis found that TCR association rates varied across HLA loci, with DRB1 alleles showing the most associated TCRs and HLA-C alleles the fewest. A further reported finding was that TCR beta sequences accurately predicted the HLA-A and HLA-B alleles for most subjects in the first cohort. The study listed approximately 150 TCR beta chains as associated with cytomegalovirus. Correlated functional status among segregating V segments might reflect linkage disequilibrium, but an unknown experimental factor could not be ruled out. An earlier analysis of approximately 600 of the donors showed that most TCR beta V segments appeared in productive rearrangements either about 87% or about 30% of the time, which broadly matched IMGT annotations. Immune exposure information for the cohort was limited to CMV serostatus. A later analysis reported that several top co-occurrence clusters appeared linked to parvovirus B19, influenza, CMV and Epstein-Barr virus. Most TCR sequences were observed very rarely across donors, whereas some public TCRs were present in many individuals.

Library preparation used the immunoSEQ multiplex PCR assay. A mixture of 60 forward primers for TCR Vbeta segments and 13 reverse primers for TCR Jbeta segments was used in the multiplex PCR. The CDR3 region of rearranged TCR beta genes was amplified from genomic DNA by a multiplex PCR assay. Amplified TCR beta libraries were sequenced as 87-base-pair reads on the Illumina HiSeq System. The study's processing was this. A later analysis counted approximately 84 million unique TCR beta chains across the 550 to 700 repertoires, and around 12 million of these chains were shared by at least two donors. Raw reads were error-corrected and collapsed into unique sequences by a nearest-neighbor algorithm in which closely related sequences were merged to remove PCR and sequencing errors. Alignment of CDR3 sequences to IMGT reference sequences was used to assign V, D and J gene segments. For a sequence to be retained, a match of at least six nucleotides was required to both a V gene segment and a J gene segment. A rearrangement counted as productive if the CDR3 had no stop codons and remained in frame with V and J, and every other rearrangement counted as non-productive. CDR3 was defined by IMGT convention, running from the second conserved V-encoded cysteine to the conserved J-encoded phenylalanine. The earlier analysis of roughly 590 of the donors excluded any sequence lacking an unambiguous match to a single V gene segment. An earlier analysis of 587 of the donors classified V segments as functional when productive rearrangements were above 56.7% and as segregating when the standard deviation between donors was above 5%. A statistical classification framework was developed to diagnose cytomegalovirus status using the catalog of TCR beta chain sequences. In a later analysis, V and J genes were assigned by comparing TCR nucleotide sequences against IMGT/GENE-DB human TR gene sequences. Using the TCRdist pipeline, a later analysis assigned CDR3 sequences along with most-parsimonious VDJ recombination scenarios. A later analysis defined each TCR beta chain by its CDR3 amino acid sequence plus V-gene family, and excluded reads lacking a unique V-gene family. A later analysis removed several hundred highly shared, low-generation-probability nucleotide sequences to deal with suspected cross-contamination and a sequencing artifact. For each public chain, a later analysis derived a clonal expansion index from normalized ranks of inferred template counts within each repertoire. A later analysis computed generation probabilities with a VDJ recombination model fitted to out-of-frame rearrangements, and checked the results against IGoR. A later analysis scored TCR-TCR, TCR-HLA and TCR-CMV co-occurrence with hypergeometric tests, applying a repertoire-size bias correction to TCR pairs. A later analysis estimated false discovery rates by permuting HLA or CMV assignments 20 times. A later analysis grouped co-occurring TCRs with DBSCAN, adding TCRdist sequence similarity when clustering within HLA-allele-positive subsets. Co-occurrence clustering excluded repertoires with fewer than 30,000 or more than 120,000 public chains, plus five with anomalous nucleotide sharing. TCRdb mirrors the immuneACCESS table, restricted to in-frame sequences. Some clones are absent from its copies; in checked studies, under half trace to an unresolved V gene, and the reason for the others is unknown. V and J calls and clone size are those listed in that table; D and trimming were worked out from the DNA. A total of some 100,000 clones appear in this sample, 81% of them only once. Roughly 1.1% of the sample lies in the top ten.

The cohort comprised 710 or so healthy bone marrow donors. Cohort members were all nominally healthy when sampled, although unrecorded immune exposures were likely present. The donor was CMV seropositive and belonged to the group of more than 250 seropositive cohort members. Each donor provided a peripheral blood sample, and peripheral blood mononuclear cells were used for TCR beta sequencing. Genomic DNA extraction from the blood cell samples was performed with the Qiagen DNeasy Blood Extraction Kit. On this clone itself: Its antigen specificity is not known. Base-call qualities are not available, and no considerably larger clone is one nucleotide away.

Counted from cysteine to phenylalanine, this CDR3 has 15 amino acids. Of the read, only the CDR3 DNA is kept; its 45 bases are in frame from base 1. CDR1 and CDR2 are read off the germline V gene as MNHEY and SVGAGI. V is pared back by 4 bases and J by 5 bases, with 17 bases lying between the germline termini. This TCR came from a girl under 10 years old in good health and CMV-seropositive. This chain joins TRBV6-5 to TRBJ2-5; perhaps TRBD1 is the D gene, with 6 bases matching. The material sequenced was PBMCs. The CDR3 reads CASSSTGFWTETQYF. In nucleotide form, the sequence is TGTGCCAGCAGTTCAACAGGGTTTTGGACTGAGACCCAGTACTTC.